The 19 T cell receptor beta chains in this list originate from one sample, sequenced in a study of shared clonotypes between healthy human individuals (TCRdb year 2020). Receptors were amplified or captured by the immunoSEQ multiplex PCR assay. Here the immuneACCESS table is served through TCRdb, limited to in-frame sequences with V and J called. Missing clones are a known gap in these copies; in checked studies unresolved V genes cover under half, and the rest lacks a known reason. The sample table contains 2 million to 2.5 million clones; only one count was recorded for just under 95% of them. Jointly, the top ten make up 0.37% of the sample. Sequenced sample: naive CD4+ T cells from PBMCs. According to the study, the label for this sample's cell subset or site signals: CD45RA+ positively selected. The receptors originated from a man between 18 and 35 years old in good health. Some clones in this sample may be carry-over from other donors' samples.

The chain employs TRBV7-2 and TRBJ2-1; TRBD2 matches at 8 bases. There are 14 residues in the CDR3. J gave up 9 bases and V 5 bases, and 9 bases lay outside the gene matches. Germline V gives CDR1 SGHTA, CDR2 FQGNSA. This chain's CDR3 is CASSTHREGPEQFF. The CDR3 DNA reads TGTGCCAGCAGCACTCATCGGGAGGGCCCTGAGCAGTTCTTC.

This chain joins TRBV4-1 and TRBJ2-5; TRBD2 matches at 9 bases. The CDR3 is 16 residues long. CDR1 MGHRA and CDR2 YSYEKL come from the germline V gene. V was pared by 0 bases and J by 5 bases, with 7 bases of the junction left unmatched. In DNA form, the CDR3 reads TGCGCCAGCAGCCAAGAGGCGGCGGGAGGGGGGGAGACCCAGTACTTC. It yields the protein CASSQEAAGGGETQYF.

This sequence joins TRBV6-5 and TRBJ1-1; 8 bases match TRBD1. The CDR3 totals 13 residues. Germline lookup yields CDR1 MNHEY and CDR2 SVGAGI. The ends lost 6 bases at V and 5 bases at J; junction bases unmatched: 5. The CDR3 DNA reads TGTGCCAGCAGCAGCAGGACAGGGACTGAAGCTTTCTTT. It translates to CASSSRTGTEAFF.

This chain links TRBV7-9 with TRBJ2-3, with 7 bases fitting TRBD2. V lost 1 base, J lost 2 bases, and 3 bases stayed unmatched. The CDR3 sequence is 15 residues long. Germline CDR1 reads SEHNR; CDR2 reads FQNEAQ (reference sequence). CDR3 nucleotide sequence: TGTGCCAGCAGCTTAGTGGCGGGAGCCACAGATACGCAGTATTTT. Its protein is CASSLVAGATDTQYF. Looking up the rest from reference TRBV7-9 and TRBJ2-3 gives the full variable domain: DTGVSQNPRHKITKRGQNVTFRCDPISEHNRLYWYRQTLGQGPEFLTYFQNEAQLEKSRLLSDRFSAERPKGSFSTLEIQRTEQGDSAMYLCASSLVAGATDTQYFGPGTRLTVL.

The J gene is TRBJ1-4, the V gene TRBV30, with D possibly being TRBD1 (6 bases). Trimming took 4 bases from V and 8 from J, leaving 17 bases between them. From germline, CDR1 is GTSNPN and CDR2 SVGIG (reference sequence). The CDR3 is made up of 14 amino acids. The CDR3 DNA is TGTGCCTGGACCTTCGGGGGACATGGGGAAAAACTGTTTTTT. It codes for CAWTFGGHGEKLFF.

CDR3 nucleotides: TGTGCCACCAGCAGGGAAGGGACGGCCGCCAACTATGGCTACACCTTC. This encodes CATSREGTAANYGYTF. The J gene is TRBJ1-2, the V gene TRBV15; perhaps TRBD1 as D (5 bases). Between the trimmed V and J ends, which lost 3 bases and 2 bases, there was a span of 16 bases. CDR3 length equals 16 residues. The germline gives CDR1 LNHNV, CDR2 YYDKDF (reference sequence).

This clone was found once. The CDR3 region is CASSLSDHEKLFF. The CDR3 nucleotides are TGTGCCAGCAGCTTAAGTGATCATGAAAAACTGTTTTTT. The chain joins TRBV7-2 to TRBJ1-4; no clear D gene. CDR3 length: 13 residues. Germline CDR1 and CDR2: SGHTA and FQGNSA. Trimming removed 2 bases at V and 6 bases at J, with 7 bases between.

The V gene is TRBV4-1, the J gene TRBJ2-7; perhaps D is TRBD1 or TRBD2 (5 bases each). V lost 4 bases and J 1 base, leaving 14 bases between the germline ends. This CDR3 region has 15 residues. The germline CDR1 and CDR2 sequences are MGHRA and YSYEKL. The DNA of the CDR3 is TGCGCCAGCAGCCGTCCGGGACGTACTTCCTACGAGCAGTACTTC. Encoded protein: CASSRPGRTSYEQYF.

The chain joins TRBV28 to TRBJ1-2; weak D call: TRBD1 (6 bases). Germline V gene sequence: CDR1 MDHEN, CDR2 SYDVKM. V was clipped by 5 bases and J by 7 bases, with 17 bases between them. The CDR3 spans 14 residues. The CDR3 protein is CASSAPSGGGGYTF. The CDR3 DNA reads TGTGCCAGCAGTGCACCCTCAGGAGGGGGTGGCTACACCTTC.

This chain uses TRBV5-1 with TRBJ2-1; tentative D call: TRBD2 (6 bases). Germline V lookup: CDR1 SGHRS, CDR2 YFSETQ. Trimming took off 1 base at V and 9 bases at J, with 17 bases between the two ends. The CDR3 is made up of 15 amino acids. The CDR3 DNA reads TGCGCCAGCAGCTTGATCGCGGGATCTCATGGTGAGCAGTTCTTC. This translates into CASSLIAGSHGEQFF.

This sequence joins TRBV7-3 and TRBJ2-6, with 7 bases that match TRBD2. With 0 bases clipped from V and 0 bases from J, the junction kept 8 bases outside the gene matches. The germline gives CDR1 SGHTA, CDR2 FQGTGA. The CDR3 extends over 19 amino acids. CDR3 nucleotide sequence: TGTGCCAGCAGCTTAACGGGGAGGGAGGGGTTCTCTGGGGCCAACGTCCTGACTTTC. Encoded protein: CASSLTGREGFSGANVLTF.

This sequence joins TRBV7-9 and TRBJ1-1, with D uncertain. Trimming left V 5 bases short and J 2 bases short, with 15 bases between. Germline V gene lookup returns CDR1 SEHNR and CDR2 FQNEAQ (reference sequence). The CDR3 has 15 amino acids. The DNA for the CDR3 is TGTGCCAGCAGCAAGCCGGGCCCCCTTAACACTGAAGCTTTCTTT. Protein product: CASSKPGPLNTEAFF.

The V gene is TRBV7-2, the J gene TRBJ2-2, with D unresolved. CDR3 size: 14 residues. Germline assignment: CDR1 SGHTA and CDR2 FQGNSA. Deletions cut 5 bases from V and 1 base from J, with 8 bases between. CDR3 region: CASSVRRNTGELFF. In nucleotides, the CDR3 is TGTGCCAGCAGCGTTCGAAGGAACACCGGGGAGCTGTTTTTT.

The chain joins TRBV7-3 to TRBJ2-2; 7 bases agree with TRBD1. The CDR3 is made up of 14 amino acids. Per the germline V gene, CDR1 is SGHTA and CDR2 is FQGTGA. The V segment lost 3 bases and the J segment 4 bases; nucleotides outside the gene matches: 2. The CDR3 DNA follows: TGTGCCAGCAGCTTTCACAGGGGCACCGGGGAGCTGTTTTTT. Its translation is CASSFHRGTGELFF.

V gene TRBV29-1 combines with J gene TRBJ2-1; 7 nucleotides line up with TRBD1. The CDR3 covers 14 residues. Germline V lookup: CDR1 SQVTM, CDR2 ANQGSEA. V shed 4 bases, J shed 3 bases, and the junction held 6 bases outside the gene matches. The CDR3 reads CSVGGDRYYNEQFF. DNA of the CDR3: TGCAGCGTTGGAGGGGACAGATACTACAATGAGCAGTTCTTC.

On this clone itself: The sample contains more than one DNA sequence encoding this CDR3. The chain links TRBV5-1 to TRBJ1-3, with a tentative D call TRBD1 (6 bases). V was shortened by 1 base and J by 4 bases, with 9 bases between the two germline ends. Per germline, CDR1 SGHRS and CDR2 YFSETQ. The CDR3 contains 14 residues. CDR3 nucleotide sequence: TGCGCCAGCAGCTTGACAGGGCGGGGAAACACCATATATTTT. The encoded protein is CASSLTGRGNTIYF.

The V and J genes are TRBV5-8 and TRBJ1-2, with D perhaps matching TRBD1 (5 bases). The CDR3 is made up of 13 amino acids. V was clipped by 4 bases and J by 8 bases, with 15 bases between them. Germline CDR1 is SGHTS and CDR2 is YDEGEE. The CDR3 protein is CASSQTRVGGYTF. The CDR3 region has the DNA TGTGCCAGCAGCCAAACCAGGGTGGGCGGCTACACCTTC.

The J gene is TRBJ1-4, the V gene TRBV10-3; no clear D. The CDR3 loop spans 11 amino acids. Germline CDR1 ENHRY, CDR2 SYGVKD. The V end lost 8 bases, the J end lost 8 bases, and 9 bases lay between the germline ends. CDR3 bases: TGTGCCATCCGTGGAAACGAAAAACTGTTTTTT. It codes for CAIRGNEKLFF.

A remark on this clone: Other DNA sequences in this specimen translate into the identical CDR3. The chain carries TRBV7-3 and TRBJ2-5; 14 bases match TRBD2. The germline gives CDR1 SGHTA, CDR2 FQGTGA. J lost 5 bases, V lost 5 bases, and 4 bases had no gene match. This CDR3 is 15 amino acids long. The chain's CDR3 is CASSLGLAGVETQYF. Written as DNA, the CDR3 is TGTGCCAGCAGCCTGGGACTAGCGGGAGTGGAGACCCAGTACTTC.